The rows below give T cell receptor beta chains drawn from one sample of a study of cytomegalovirus exposure and HLA in healthy donors. Clones were sequenced by immunoSEQ multiplex PCR, and TCRdb holds only the in-frame ones, with some missing. The table has around 100,000 clones, around 62% seen once. The sequenced sample consisted of PBMCs. The receptors here all came from a man between 25 and 39 years old in good health and CMV-seropositive. Both conserved end residues are trimmed from each CDR3. A D gene is named only where the DNA matches it firmly.

d_call j_call v_call cdr3_aa
TRBD2 TRBJ2-5 TRBV9 ASSALAGVQETQY
TRBD1 TRBJ2-1 TRBV5-1 ASSSGQDNEQF
TRBD1 TRBJ1-1 TRBV6-5 AARQGTNTEAF
- TRBJ1-2 TRBV29-1 SVEDPDRDNYGYT
- TRBJ1-4 TRBV4-1 ASSQEGREGEKLF
TRBD1 TRBJ2-2 TRBV5-6 ASSLGPGGNTGELF
- TRBJ2-7 TRBV18 ASSPGAGRVEQY
TRBD1 TRBJ2-2 TRBV10-1 ASSEPGQGAGELF
- TRBJ2-3 TRBV7-9 ASSVHQGTDTQY
- TRBJ1-6 TRBV19 ASSMVADLGSPLH
- TRBJ1-1 TRBV21-1 ASSKQGSTEAF
- TRBJ2-7 TRBV6-5 ASSYGLAGTHEQY
- TRBJ2-3 TRBV10-3 AISESTGNTQY
- TRBJ1-2 TRBV29-1 SVGSGFGYT
- TRBJ1-2 TRBV18 ASSGDLQANYGYT
- TRBJ1-5 TRBV4-1 ASSQVMSTLTQH
- TRBJ2-7 TRBV5-1 ASSYDSYEQY
- TRBJ1-1 TRBV7-9 ASSFQGNTEAF
TRBD1 TRBJ2-3 TRBV12-5 ASGLVLQGADTQY
- TRBJ2-1 TRBV4-1 ASSQQTKTYNEQF
TRBD1 TRBJ2-5 TRBV9 ASSPGQDQETQY
- TRBJ1-5 TRBV30 AWSPGGNQPQH